This T cell receptor beta chain was sequenced during a study of blood T cell repertoires in COVID-19. Study-level information: Specimens from acute and convalescent COVID-19 originated in the United States, Italy and Spain.

This clone showed up just a few times. The authors' processing: Estimated nucleated cell counts came from reference gene primer amplification. Sequencing used immunoSEQ multiplex PCR; TCRdb keeps in-frame clones, though not all of them. That table gives V, J and clone size, and the DNA gave D and trimming. The sample carries some 140,000 clones, less than 80% recorded once. This CDR3 comprises 12 residues. The germline gives CDR1 GTSNPN, CDR2 SVGIG (reference sequence). Trimming shortened V by 0 bases and J by 6 bases, and 5 bases separated the two germline ends. The chain couples TRBV30 to TRBJ2-2; D is perhaps TRBD1 (5 bases). Sequencing input: peripheral blood. The receptor was derived from a man between 60 and 75 years old with acute or convalescent COVID-19. The CDR3 reads CAWSVGAGELFF. CDR3 DNA sequence: TGTGCCTGGAGTGTAGGGGCCGGGGAGCTGTTTTTT.